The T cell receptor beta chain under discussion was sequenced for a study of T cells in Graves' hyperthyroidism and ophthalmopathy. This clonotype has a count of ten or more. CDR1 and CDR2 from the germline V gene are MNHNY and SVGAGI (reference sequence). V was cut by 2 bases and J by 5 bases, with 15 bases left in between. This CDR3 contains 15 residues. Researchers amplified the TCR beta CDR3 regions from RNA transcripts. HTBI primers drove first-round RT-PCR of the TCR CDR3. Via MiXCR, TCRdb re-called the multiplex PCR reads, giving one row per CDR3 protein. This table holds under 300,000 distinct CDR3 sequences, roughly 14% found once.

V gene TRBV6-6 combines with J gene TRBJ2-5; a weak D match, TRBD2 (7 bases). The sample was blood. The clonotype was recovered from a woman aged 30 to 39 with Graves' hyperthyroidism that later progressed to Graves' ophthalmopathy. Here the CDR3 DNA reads TGTGCCAGCAGTTACAGGGGGGGTTCAGGGGAGACCCAGTACTTC. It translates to CASSYRGGSGETQYF.